This T cell receptor beta chain was found in a study of blood T cell repertoires in COVID-19. V gave up 4 bases and J gave up 4 bases, with 13 bases separating them. This CDR3 is built from 15 residues. CDR1 is WNHNN, CDR2 SYGVQD, per germline (reference sequence). Sequencing used immunoSEQ multiplex PCR; TCRdb keeps in-frame clones, though not all of them. The table has fewer than 500,000 clones, approximately 90% seen once. The sequence was collected from a man aged 25 to 40 who had recovered from COVID-19. What was sequenced was PBMCs or T cells enriched from blood (not recorded which). The V call is TRBV10-1, the J call TRBJ2-2, with D tentatively TRBD1 (6 bases). The CDR3 DNA follows: TGCGCCAGCAGTGGTAACAGGGCCGGCACCGGGGAGCTGTTTTTT. Protein: CASSGNRAGTGELFF.